This T cell receptor (beta chain) was sequenced in a study of T cell repertoires in cytomegalovirus infection (dated by TCRdb to between 2019 and 2020). Looking at the study overall: Donor HLA type was relevant to the analysis, because carriage of CMV infection together with the matching HLA type was indicated by public TCR beta signatures.

From the cysteine through the phenylalanine, the CDR3 covers 12 amino acids. CDR3 DNA only is kept here, 36 bases in frame from base 1. CDR1 SQVTM and CDR2 ANQGSEA are derived from the germline V gene. The V and J ends are trimmed by 7 bases and 2 bases, leaving 9 bases between them. This clonotype came up a few times. This clone's antigen is unknown. No base-level quality is on record; no much larger clone is a single base apart. The sequencing machine was an Illumina HiSeq 1500. TCRdb trimmed public reads at Q25 via fastp, called clones via MiXCR and kept in-frame beta chains. Merged by CDR3 protein, the rows form single entries marked with the most common genes and DNA. Recorded for this sample are some 320,000 distinct CDR3 sequences; over 7.5% of them occurred a single time. The ten largest clonotypes hold 3.5% to 4.5% of the sample. The paper's findings and limits, for the study overall: In both this cohort and an independent cohort of more than 350 donors, the cumulative frequency of public TCR beta family members distinguished carriers of CMV infection plus the relevant HLA type. The ex vivo response was dominated by HLA-C-restricted CMV-specific TCR beta clonotypes, which also provided the single most frequent clonotype in two of eight donors.

The specimen was PBMCs. This receptor chain uses TRBV29-1 and TRBJ1-3; no confident D gene assignment can be made. The receptor was isolated from a human donor in good health (CMV status not recorded). Some clones in this sample may be carry-over from other donors' samples. The DNA sequence is TGCAGCGCGAGTCGTGCTGGAAACACCATATATTTT. Its translation is CSASRAGNTIYF.